This T cell receptor (beta chain) comes out of a study of response to subunit inactivated influenza vaccine. TCRdb re-called the RT-PCR reads through MiXCR, storing one row per CDR3 protein. The table records 500,000 to 600,000 distinct CDR3 sequences, about an eighth of them present only once. CDR3 size: 13 residues. The V gene lost 7 bases and the J gene lost 2 bases, with 12 bases spanning the gap. Germline values: CDR1 SEHNR, CDR2 FQNEAQ (reference sequence). This clonotype has a count of ten or more. Its matching antigen is unknown. Broader study findings: The authors suggested that few new T cells are recruited per seasonal influenza vaccination.

This TCR came from a man aged 50-60 years who received an inactivated influenza vaccine. The rearrangement joins TRBV7-9 to TRBJ2-7; no clear D gene. Sequenced material: PBMCs from blood, taken 35 to 45 days after vaccination. CDR3 nucleotides: TGTGCCAGCAACCGACACGGAACCTACGAGCAGTACTTC. This codes for CASNRHGTYEQYF.